Sequencing of this T cell receptor beta chain was carried out in a study of blood T cell repertoires in COVID-19. Study overall: Spain, Italy and the United States supplied samples that represented acute and convalescent COVID-19. T cells, B-cell-depleted T cells, or PBMCs provided the cDNA or gDNA that served as material.

V was cut by 4 bases and J by 10 bases, with 13 bases left in between. Germline-derived CDR1 and CDR2 are DFQATT and SNEGSKA (reference sequence). This CDR3 is 11 amino acids long. In the original workflow: From reference gene primer amplification, estimates of nucleated cell counts were derived. Data came from immunoSEQ multiplex PCR; TCRdb stores just in-frame clones and leaves some out. That table is the source of V, J and clone size, and D and trimming were worked out from the DNA. The sample consists of 13,000 to 15,000 clones, 83% of them appearing once. The chain is built from TRBV20-1 and TRBJ1-1; D may be TRBD1 (5 bases). Sequenced input: peripheral blood. The sequence was collected from a woman aged 55 to 70 with acute or convalescent COVID-19. CDR3 in DNA: TGCAGTGCTATATGGGGCGGCTTAGCTTTCTTT. As protein: CSAIWGGLAFF.